A single sample is the source of the 28 T cell receptor beta chains below, sequenced in a study of T cell repertoires in aging, cancer and after chemotherapy (dated by TCRdb to 2018 to 2020). Sequencer: Illumina MiSeq. Multiplex touch-down PCR with a mixed TRB-A/B primer pool was used to amplify rearranged TRB sequences covering the V, D and J segments. The public reads were reprocessed in TCRdb via fastp at Q25 and MiXCR, keeping in-frame beta chains. One record per CDR3 amino acid sequence lists the most common genes and DNA. For this sample the table gives roughly 1,600 distinct CDR3 sequences, of which roughly 22% were detected only once. The top ten hold approximately 40% of the sample. TCR beta rearrangements were amplified from genomic DNA extracted from peripheral blood rather than from sorted cells or RNA. Sequencing used blood. The receptors were gathered from a human donor with a solid tumor.

Sample share makes this clonotype medium-sized (0.01 to 0.1%). The chain combines TRBV6-2 or TRBV6-3 with TRBJ2-7, with TRBD1 identical over 8 bases. From germline, CDR1 is MNHEY and CDR2 SVGEGT. This CDR3 spans 14 amino acids. Trimming took 8 bases from V and 9 from J; bases not matched to a gene: 15. This CDR3 is CASRDSPGQVVQYF. The CDR3, as DNA: TGTGCCAGCCGAGACTCCCCGGGACAGGTGGTGCAGTACTTC.

This clonotype counts as medium-sized (0.01 to 0.1%). CDR3 coding DNA: TGTGCCACCAGTGATTTAGGACCGGGGGAGTACAATGAGCAGTTCTTC. Residues: CATSDLGPGEYNEQFF. The chain recombines TRBV24-1 with TRBJ2-1; the D gene is possibly TRBD2 (6 bases). The germline V and J ends were trimmed by 1 base and 4 bases, with 13 bases remaining between them. Per the germline V gene, CDR1 is KGHDR and CDR2 is SFDVKD. CDR3 size: 16 residues.

This clonotype has more than one count but fewer than ten. The chain carries TRBV28 and TRBJ1-4; D gene uncertain. This CDR3 is 14 amino acids long. Germline CDR1 is MDHEN and CDR2 is SYDVKM. V was shortened by 1 base and J by 7 bases, with 10 bases between the two germline ends. Here the CDR3 reads CASSLLGLAEKLFF. DNA for the CDR3: TGTGCCAGCAGTTTATTAGGGTTGGCTGAAAAACTGTTTTTT.

This clonotype was picked up one time. The rearrangement joins TRBV18 to TRBJ1-1; 8 nucleotides align to TRBD1. Trimming cost V 3 bases and J 0 bases; bases outside gene matches: 12. This CDR3 region has 18 residues. Germline V lookup: CDR1 KGHSH, CDR2 LQKENI. Here the CDR3 DNA reads TGTGCCAGCTCACCGCGCGTCGGGACAGGCTATATGAACACTGAAGCTTTCTTT. It encodes CASSPRVGTGYMNTEAFF. Combining the CDR3 with reference TRBV18 and TRBJ1-1 gives the whole variable domain NAGVMQNPRHLVRRRGQEARLRCSPMKGHSHVYWYRQLPEEGLKFMVYLQKENIIDESGMPKERFSAEFPKEGPSILRIQQVVRGDSAAYFCASSPRVGTGYMNTEAFFGQGTRLTVV.

By its share, this clonotype is medium-sized. This chain links TRBV6-2 or TRBV6-3 with TRBJ2-1, with D tentatively TRBD2 (6 bases). CDR3 length: 13 amino acids. Per germline, CDR1 MNHEY and CDR2 SVGEGT. With 2 bases removed from V and 9 bases from J, the gap between germline ends came to 11 bases. The CDR3 coding sequence is TGTGCCAGCAGTTACGGGCGGGAATTTGAGCAGTTCTTC. Amino acid sequence: CASSYGREFEQFF.

The V and J genes are TRBV7-2 and TRBJ2-7; D not certain. The CDR3 is made up of 14 amino acids. The ends were cut back, 5 bases at V and 2 bases at J, with 13 bases in the middle. CDR1 and CDR2 from the germline V gene are SGHTA and FQGNSA. This chain's CDR3 is CASSPGLKPYEQYF. CDR3 sequence (DNA): TGTGCCAGCAGCCCCGGGCTTAAACCCTACGAGCAGTACTTC.

V and J are TRBV6-5 and TRBJ1-2, with a possible D match to TRBD1 (5 bases). CDR1 and CDR2 from the germline V gene are MNHEY and SVGAGI. With 6 bases removed from V and 4 bases from J, the gap between germline ends came to 9 bases. The CDR3 has 12 amino acids. Here the CDR3 DNA reads TGTGCCAGCAGGAGGGACTCCTATGGCTACACCTTC. Residues: CASRRDSYGYTF.

This chain links TRBV11-2 with TRBJ2-1; tentatively, D is TRBD1 or TRBD2 (5 bases each). V lost 4 bases and J lost 10, with 14 bases in between. CDR1 is SGHAT and CDR2 is FQNNGV in the germline V gene. The CDR3 consists of 13 residues. The CDR3 DNA is TGTGCCAGCAGCTCGGGACCAACCCGCGAGCAGTTCTTC. Translating it yields CASSSGPTREQFF.

This clonotype is medium-sized within its sample. The gene calls are TRBV6-1 and TRBJ1-2; no reliable D call. The germline V and J ends were trimmed by 7 bases and 8 bases, with 14 bases remaining between them. CDR1 and CDR2 from the germline V gene are MNHNS and SASEGT. The CDR3 length is 12 residues. CDR3 residues: CASTLPPLGYTF. The CDR3 coding sequence is TGTGCCAGCACCCTACCCCCCTTGGGCTACACCTTC.

V usage is TRBV4-3 and J usage is TRBJ2-3; either TRBD1 or TRBD2 may supply D (6 bases each). This CDR3 has 20 residues. Trimming removed 0 bases at V and 4 bases at J, with 26 bases between. Germline V gene sequence: CDR1 LGHNA, CDR2 YSLEER. CDR3 DNA: TGCGCCAGCAGCCAAGATTGGGCCGGGGGCAGTCCGACGGTTGCAGATACGCAGTATTTT. Translation gives CASSQDWAGGSPTVADTQYF.

This clonotype appeared a few times. At one boundary the junction diverges from the germline segment, which might be a read error. The chain has TRBV5-3 and TRBJ2-1; 13 bases agree with TRBD2. TRBV5-3 is labeled an ORF, and its function is uncertain. The CDR3 spans 16 residues. The CDR3 here is CASSPGTSGEYNEQFF. In DNA form, the CDR3 reads TGCGCCAGCAGCCCAGGGACTAGCGGGGAGTACAATGAGCAGTTCTTC.

In this sample, this clonotype is medium-sized. The V and J genes are TRBV20-1 and TRBJ1-2; D is perhaps TRBD1 (6 bases). Per the germline V gene, CDR1 is DFQATT and CDR2 is SNEGSKA (reference sequence). The V end lost 3 bases, the J end lost 4 bases, and 9 bases lay between the germline ends. The length of the CDR3 is 12 residues. This CDR3 reads CSARTGIYGYTF. The CDR3 region has the DNA TGCAGTGCTAGGACAGGCATCTATGGCTACACCTTC.

The chain joins TRBV20-1 to TRBJ1-1; D may be TRBD1 (5 bases). Germline CDR1 DFQATT, CDR2 SNEGSKA (reference sequence). Between the trimmed V and J ends, which lost 5 bases and 5 bases, there was a span of 18 bases. This CDR3 is 14 amino acids long. Here the CDR3 DNA reads TGCAGTGCTCCCCGTGCGGGGGAATCGACTGAAGCTTTCTTT. Residues: CSAPRAGESTEAFF.

This clonotype rates as medium-sized. The chain links TRBV7-6 to TRBJ2-5, with D possibly matching TRBD2 (5 bases). CDR3 length equals 18 residues. Trimming shortened V by 5 bases and J by 5 bases, and 27 bases separated the two germline ends. The V gene's germline CDR1 is SGHVS and CDR2 FNYEAQ. DNA of the CDR3: TGTGCCAGCAGCCTTTATGCCCCCCGGGAAGAGAGGCGCGAGACCCAGTACTTC. Protein sequence: CASSLYAPREERRETQYF.

As for this clonotype: Being one base from a much bigger clone, this may be a read error. The J gene is TRBJ2-7, the V gene TRBV20-1; D is perhaps TRBD1 (5 bases). CDR3 length: 15 residues. Germline CDR1 reads DFQATT; CDR2 reads SNEGSKA (reference sequence). V lost 0 bases and J 2 bases, leaving 14 bases between the germline ends. CDR3 coding DNA: TGCAGTGCTAGAGATACCCGGCAGGGAACCTACGAGCAGTACTTC. Translating gives CSARDTRQGTYEQYF.

Worth noting for this clonotype: One junction end does not reproduce the germline sequence, and a read error may be involved. V is TRBV5-5 and J is TRBJ2-2; 7 positions agree with TRBD1. The CDR3 covers 16 residues. Germline V gene sequence: CDR1 SGHKS, CDR2 YYEKEE (reference sequence). The chain's CDR3 is CASSLGLTGNSGELFF. CDR3 DNA sequence: TGTGCCAGCAGCTTGGGCTTGACAGGGAACTCCGGGGAGCTGTTTTTT.

This clonotype has just a few counts. Compared with germline, one end of the junction differs, possibly owing to a read error. The chain is built from TRBV7-9 and TRBJ1-2; possible D gene TRBD1, 5 bases. The CDR3 has 15 amino acids. The germline CDR1 and CDR2 sequences are SEHNR and FQNEAQ (reference sequence). Here the CDR3 DNA reads TGTGCCAGCAGCCTAGCGACCGGGGCTGACTATGGCTACACCTTC. Translated, it gives CASSLATGADYGYTF.

The chain recombines TRBV7-9 with TRBJ2-3; D gene uncertain. This CDR3 is 14 amino acids long. Germline V CDR1 and CDR2: SEHNR, FQNEAQ (reference sequence). V was cut by 6 bases and J by 4 bases, with 14 bases left in between. CDR3 bases: TGTGCCAGCAGTTTGGGTAGTCGCCCAGATACGCAGTATTTT. As protein: CASSLGSRPDTQYF.

This clonotype is medium-sized. The V gene is TRBV6-6, the J gene TRBJ1-5; 8 bases agree with TRBD1. Unmatched junction bases numbered 3, after V lost 3 bases and J lost 5 bases. The germline V gene has CDR1 MNHNY and CDR2 SVGAGI (reference sequence). The CDR3 has 14 amino acids. CDR3: CASSYNRGYQPQHF. The CDR3 DNA reads as TGTGCCAGCAGTTATAACAGGGGGTATCAGCCCCAGCATTTT.

This clonotype is judged medium-sized. The chain carries TRBV5-4 and TRBJ2-6, with unresolved D. The V end lost 0 bases, the J end lost 0 bases, and 13 bases lay between the germline ends. CDR1 is SGHNT and CDR2 is YYREEE in the germline V gene (reference sequence). The CDR3 is 18 residues long. The CDR3 DNA follows: TGTGCCAGCAGCTTGGCCTACGCGGACCACTCTGGGGCCAACGTCCTGACTTTC. Translating it yields CASSLAYADHSGANVLTF.

This clonotype turned up a few times. One base away lies a much larger clone, so this may be a sequencing read error. The rearrangement joins TRBV5-3 to TRBJ1-6; 10 nucleotides line up with TRBD1. TRBV5-3 is labeled an ORF, and its function is uncertain. This CDR3 has 16 amino acids. V lost 0 bases, J lost 6 bases, and 3 bases stayed unmatched. DNA of the CDR3: TGTGCCAGAAGCTTGGGGGGGACAGGGGCTAATTCACCCCTCCACTTT. Residues: CARSLGGTGANSPLHF.

The genes are TRBV2 and TRBJ1-4, with D maybe TRBD1 (5 bases). CDR3 length equals 12 residues. V gave up 11 bases and J gave up 5 bases, with 12 bases separating them. The germline V gene has CDR1 SNHLY and CDR2 FYNNEI. The CDR3 DNA reads TGTGCCTCAGCGGGGGGAAATGAAAAACTGTTTTTT. It encodes CASAGGNEKLFF.

This clonotype is medium-sized by share. The chain combines TRBV12-3 or TRBV12-4 with TRBJ2-7; D possibly corresponds to TRBD1 (6 bases). Trimming shortened V by 3 bases and J by 5 bases, and 11 bases separated the two germline ends. This CDR3 has 13 residues. CDR3 sequence reads: CASSLQGSDEQYF. Written as DNA, the CDR3 is TGTGCCAGCAGTTTGCAGGGGAGCGACGAGCAGTACTTC.

The chain uses TRBV7-8 and TRBJ2-2; 7 bases fit TRBD1. The CDR3 runs 15 residues. J was trimmed by 1 base and V by 6 bases; bases with no gene match: 5. CDR1 is SGHVS and CDR2 is FQNEAQ in the germline V gene. CDR3 sequence: CASRSRQGNTGELFF. CDR3 bases: TGTGCCAGCAGGTCCCGACAGGGGAACACCGGGGAGCTGTTTTTT.

By share, this clonotype counts as medium-sized (0.01 to 0.1%). J is TRBJ2-1 and V is TRBV5-6; 9 bases map to TRBD2. There are 15 residues in the CDR3. Germline V lookup: CDR1 SGHDT, CDR2 YYEEEE. With V trimmed by 1 base and J by 7 bases, 6 bases remained unmatched. Here the CDR3 reads CASSLIAGVRNEQFF. The CDR3 DNA is TGTGCCAGCAGCTTGATAGCGGGAGTGCGGAATGAGCAGTTCTTC.

V and J are TRBV11-2 and TRBJ1-2, with D possibly matching TRBD1 (5 bases). The germline V and J ends were trimmed by 1 base and 5 bases, with 8 bases remaining between them. The germline V gene encodes CDR1 SGHAT and CDR2 FQNNGV. The CDR3 length is 13 residues. The CDR3 bases are TGTGCCAGCAGCTTAGGTGACAGATATGGCTACACCTTC. Translated: CASSLGDRYGYTF.

By sample share, this clonotype is medium-sized. CDR3 sequence: CASSLVAGSYEQYF. Written as DNA, the CDR3 is TGTGCCAGCAGCTTGGTCGCCGGGTCCTACGAGCAGTACTTC. The chain links TRBV5-6 to TRBJ2-7, with D unclear. Trimming cost V 0 bases and J 1 base, with 8 bases left between them. Germline V CDR1 and CDR2: SGHDT, YYEEEE. The CDR3 totals 14 residues.

Note on this clonotype: A clone one base away is much larger, so this may be a read error. The chain combines TRBV24-1 with TRBJ1-1; D possibly corresponds to TRBD1 (6 bases). Germline CDR1 is KGHDR and CDR2 is SFDVKD. The CDR3 spans 12 residues. The CDR3 is CATSDGGLEALF. The CDR3, as DNA: TGTGCCACCAGTGACGGGGGCTTAGAAGCTCTCTTT.